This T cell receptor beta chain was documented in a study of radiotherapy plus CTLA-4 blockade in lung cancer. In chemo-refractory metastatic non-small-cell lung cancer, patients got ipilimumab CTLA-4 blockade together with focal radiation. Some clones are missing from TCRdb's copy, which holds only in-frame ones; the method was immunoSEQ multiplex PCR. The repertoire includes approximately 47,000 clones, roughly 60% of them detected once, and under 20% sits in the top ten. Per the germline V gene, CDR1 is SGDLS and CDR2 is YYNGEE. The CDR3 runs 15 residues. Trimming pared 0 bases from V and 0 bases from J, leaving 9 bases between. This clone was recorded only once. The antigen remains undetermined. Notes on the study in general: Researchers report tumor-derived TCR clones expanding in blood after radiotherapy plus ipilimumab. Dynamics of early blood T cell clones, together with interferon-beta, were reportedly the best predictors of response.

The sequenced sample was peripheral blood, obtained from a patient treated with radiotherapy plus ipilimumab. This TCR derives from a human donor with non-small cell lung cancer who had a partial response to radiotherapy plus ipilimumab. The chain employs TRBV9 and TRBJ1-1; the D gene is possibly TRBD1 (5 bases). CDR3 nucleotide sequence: TGTGCCAGCAGCGTAGGGTTAGGGGTGAACACTGAAGCTTTCTTT. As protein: CASSVGLGVNTEAFF.